The clone carrying this TCR beta chain has more than one count but fewer than ten. There were TCR beta CDR3 regions amplified from RNA transcripts. TCR CDR3 underwent first-round RT-PCR with the HTBI primer set. MiXCR was run by TCRdb on the multiplex PCR reads, yielding one entry per CDR3 protein. The sample lists roughly 700,000 distinct CDR3 sequences; around 40% were seen once. This CDR3 region has 18 residues. V shed 5 bases and J 1 base; nucleotides not matched to a gene: 12. This entry comes from a study of T cells in Graves' hyperthyroidism and ophthalmopathy. The TCR originated in a woman between 40 and 55 years old with Graves' hyperthyroidism. This chain uses TRBV12-3 or TRBV12-4 with TRBJ2-7; TRBD1 agrees at 12 bases. The sequenced sample consisted of blood. The CDR3 loop is CASSTGTGGLGGSYEQYF. DNA for the CDR3: TGTGCCAGCAGTACCGGGACAGGGGGCCTAGGTGGTTCCTACGAGCAGTACTTC.